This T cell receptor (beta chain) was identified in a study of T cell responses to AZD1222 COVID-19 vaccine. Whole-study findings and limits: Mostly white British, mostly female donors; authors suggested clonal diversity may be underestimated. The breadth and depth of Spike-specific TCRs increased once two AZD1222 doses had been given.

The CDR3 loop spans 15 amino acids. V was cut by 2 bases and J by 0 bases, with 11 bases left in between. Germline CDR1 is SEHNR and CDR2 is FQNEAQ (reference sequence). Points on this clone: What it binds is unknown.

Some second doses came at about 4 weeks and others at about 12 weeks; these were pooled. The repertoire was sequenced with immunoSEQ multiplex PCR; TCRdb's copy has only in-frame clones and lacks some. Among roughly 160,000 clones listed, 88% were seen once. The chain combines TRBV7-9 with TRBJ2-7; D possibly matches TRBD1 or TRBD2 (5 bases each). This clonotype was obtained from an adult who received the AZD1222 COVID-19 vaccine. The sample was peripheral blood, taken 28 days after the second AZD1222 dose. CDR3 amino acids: CASSLSHGASYEQYF. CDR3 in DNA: TGTGCCAGCAGCTTATCCCACGGGGCCTCCTACGAGCAGTACTTC.